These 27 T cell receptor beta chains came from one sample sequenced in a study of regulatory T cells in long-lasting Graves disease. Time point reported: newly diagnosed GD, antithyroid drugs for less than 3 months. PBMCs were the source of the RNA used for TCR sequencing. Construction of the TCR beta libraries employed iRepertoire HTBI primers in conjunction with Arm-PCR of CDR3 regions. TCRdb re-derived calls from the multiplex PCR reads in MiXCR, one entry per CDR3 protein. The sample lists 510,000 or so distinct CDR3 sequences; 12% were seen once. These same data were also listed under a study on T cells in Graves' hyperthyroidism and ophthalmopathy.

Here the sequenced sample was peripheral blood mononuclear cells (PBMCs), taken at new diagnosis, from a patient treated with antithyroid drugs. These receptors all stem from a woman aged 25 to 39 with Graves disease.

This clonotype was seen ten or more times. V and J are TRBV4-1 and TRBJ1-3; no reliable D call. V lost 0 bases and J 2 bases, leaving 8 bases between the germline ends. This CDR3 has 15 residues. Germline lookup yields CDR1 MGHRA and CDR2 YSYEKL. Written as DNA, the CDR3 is TGCGCCAGCAGCCAAGAGAAAGGAGCTGGAAACACCATATATTTT. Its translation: CASSQEKGAGNTIYF.

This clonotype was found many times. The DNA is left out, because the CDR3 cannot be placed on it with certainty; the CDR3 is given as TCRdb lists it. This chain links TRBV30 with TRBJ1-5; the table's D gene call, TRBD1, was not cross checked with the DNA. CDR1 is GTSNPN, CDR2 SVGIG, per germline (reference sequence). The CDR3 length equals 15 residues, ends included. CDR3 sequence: CAWSFRGRVGQPQHF.

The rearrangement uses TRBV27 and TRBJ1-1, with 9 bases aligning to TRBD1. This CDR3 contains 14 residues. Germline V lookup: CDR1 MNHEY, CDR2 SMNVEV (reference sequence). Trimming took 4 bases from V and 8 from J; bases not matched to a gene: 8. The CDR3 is CASSSTDRGPEAFF. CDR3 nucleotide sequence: TGTGCCAGCAGTTCAACGGACAGGGGACCGGAAGCTTTCTTT.

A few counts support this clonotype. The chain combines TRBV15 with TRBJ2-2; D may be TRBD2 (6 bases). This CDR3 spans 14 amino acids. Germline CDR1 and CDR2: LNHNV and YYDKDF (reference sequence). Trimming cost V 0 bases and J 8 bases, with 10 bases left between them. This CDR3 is CATSRDRGKGELFF. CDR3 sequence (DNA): TGTGCCACCAGCAGAGATCGGGGGAAAGGGGAGCTGTTTTTT.

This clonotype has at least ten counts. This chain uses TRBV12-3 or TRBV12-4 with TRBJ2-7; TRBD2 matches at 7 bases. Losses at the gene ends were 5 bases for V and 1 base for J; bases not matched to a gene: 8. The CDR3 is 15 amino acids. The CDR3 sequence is CASSRGDSNSYEQYF. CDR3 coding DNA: TGTGCCAGCAGTCGGGGGGACTCGAATTCCTACGAGCAGTACTTC.

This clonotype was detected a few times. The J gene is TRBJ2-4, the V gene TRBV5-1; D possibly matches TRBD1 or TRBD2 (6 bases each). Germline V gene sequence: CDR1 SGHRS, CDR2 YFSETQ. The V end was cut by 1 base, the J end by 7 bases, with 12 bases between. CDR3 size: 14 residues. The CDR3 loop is CASSLSGGPNIQYF. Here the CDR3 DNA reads TGCGCCAGCAGCTTGTCTGGGGGGCCCAACATTCAGTACTTC.

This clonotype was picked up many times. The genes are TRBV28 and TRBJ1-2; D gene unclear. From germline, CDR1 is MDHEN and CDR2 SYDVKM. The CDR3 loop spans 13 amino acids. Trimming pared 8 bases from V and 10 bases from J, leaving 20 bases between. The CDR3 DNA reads TGTGCCAGCGCCCTTAAGGCCCACATTTACTACACCTTC. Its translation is CASALKAHIYYTF.

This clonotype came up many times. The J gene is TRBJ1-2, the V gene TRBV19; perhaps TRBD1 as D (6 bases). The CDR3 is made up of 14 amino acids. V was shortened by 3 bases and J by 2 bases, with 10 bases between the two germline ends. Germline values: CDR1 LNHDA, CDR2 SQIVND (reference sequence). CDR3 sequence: CASSIGTQNYGYTF. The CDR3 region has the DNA TGTGCCAGTAGTATTGGGACACAAAACTATGGCTACACCTTC. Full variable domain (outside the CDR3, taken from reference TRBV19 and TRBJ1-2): DGGITQSPKYLFRKEGQNVTLSCEQNLNHDAMYWYRQDPGQGLRLIYYSQIVNDFQKGDIAEGYSVSREKKESFPLTVTSAQKNPTAFYLCASSIGTQNYGYTFGSGTRLTVV.

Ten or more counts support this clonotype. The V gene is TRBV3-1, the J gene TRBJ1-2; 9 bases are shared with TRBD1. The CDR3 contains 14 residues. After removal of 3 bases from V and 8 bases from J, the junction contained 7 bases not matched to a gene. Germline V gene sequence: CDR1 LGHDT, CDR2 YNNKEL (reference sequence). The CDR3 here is CASSHRTGEEGYTF. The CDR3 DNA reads TGTGCCAGCAGCCATCGGACAGGGGAGGAAGGCTACACCTTC.

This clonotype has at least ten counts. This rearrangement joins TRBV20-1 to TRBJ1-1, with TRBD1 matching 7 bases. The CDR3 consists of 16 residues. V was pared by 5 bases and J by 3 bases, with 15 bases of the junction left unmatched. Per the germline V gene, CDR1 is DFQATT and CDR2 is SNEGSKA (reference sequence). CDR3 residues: CSARRDSGFQDTEAFF. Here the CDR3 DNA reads TGCAGTGCTCGCCGGGACAGCGGTTTTCAGGACACTGAAGCTTTCTTT.

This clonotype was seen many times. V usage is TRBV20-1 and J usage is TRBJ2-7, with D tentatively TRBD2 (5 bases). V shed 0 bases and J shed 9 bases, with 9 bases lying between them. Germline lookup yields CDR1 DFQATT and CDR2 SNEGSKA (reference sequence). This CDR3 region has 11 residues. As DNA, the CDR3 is TGCAGTGCTAGAGAAATGGACTGGCAGTACTTC. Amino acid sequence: CSAREMDWQYF.

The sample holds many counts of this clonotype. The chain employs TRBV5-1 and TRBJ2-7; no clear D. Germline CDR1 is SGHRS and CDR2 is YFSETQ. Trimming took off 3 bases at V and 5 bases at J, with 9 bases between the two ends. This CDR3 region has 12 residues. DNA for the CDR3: TGCGCCAGCAGCTCCCCCTCAAACGAGCAGTACTTC. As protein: CASSSPSNEQYF.

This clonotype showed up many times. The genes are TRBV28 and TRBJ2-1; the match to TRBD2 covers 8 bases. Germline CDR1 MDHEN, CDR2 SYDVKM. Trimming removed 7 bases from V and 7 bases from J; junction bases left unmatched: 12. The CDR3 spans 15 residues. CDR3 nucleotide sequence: TGTGCCAGCACCCCTTTAGCTAGCGGGCCTAATGAGCAGTTCTTC. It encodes CASTPLASGPNEQFF.

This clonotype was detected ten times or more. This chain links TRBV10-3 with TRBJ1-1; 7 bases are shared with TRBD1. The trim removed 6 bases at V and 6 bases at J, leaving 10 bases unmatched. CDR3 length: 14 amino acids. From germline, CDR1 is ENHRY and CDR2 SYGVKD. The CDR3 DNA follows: TGTGCCATCAGGGAGGGACAGCCCCGGGCTGAAGCTTTCTTT. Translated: CAIREGQPRAEAFF.

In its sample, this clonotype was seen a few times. In DNA, the CDR3 is TGTGCCAGCAGCCAAAGGGGAGGGGAGCTCCAAGAGACCCAGTACTTC. This gives the protein CASSQRGGELQETQYF. The chain carries TRBV4-2 and TRBJ2-5; 7 bases line up with TRBD2. Per the germline V gene, CDR1 is LGHNA and CDR2 is YNFKEQ. This CDR3 region has 16 residues. V dropped 2 bases and J dropped 1; count of bases not matched to a gene: 7.

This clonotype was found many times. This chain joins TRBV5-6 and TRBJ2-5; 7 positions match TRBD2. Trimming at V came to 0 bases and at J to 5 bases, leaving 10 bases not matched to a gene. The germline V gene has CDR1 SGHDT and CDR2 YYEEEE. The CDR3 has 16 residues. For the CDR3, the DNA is TGTGCCAGCAGCTTGGTAGCGGGCCCTTACGGGGAGACCCAGTACTTC. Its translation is CASSLVAGPYGETQYF.

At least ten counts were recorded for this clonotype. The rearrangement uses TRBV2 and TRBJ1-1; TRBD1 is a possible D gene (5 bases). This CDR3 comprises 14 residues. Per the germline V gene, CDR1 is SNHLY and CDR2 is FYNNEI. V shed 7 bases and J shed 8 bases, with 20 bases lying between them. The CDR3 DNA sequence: TGTGCCAGCATCCCCTTTGTGACAGCTTCAGAAGCTTTCTTT. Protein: CASIPFVTASEAFF.

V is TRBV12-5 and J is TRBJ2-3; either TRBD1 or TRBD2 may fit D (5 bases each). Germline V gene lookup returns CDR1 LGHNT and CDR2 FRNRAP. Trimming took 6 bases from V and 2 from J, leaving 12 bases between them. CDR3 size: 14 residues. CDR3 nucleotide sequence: TGTGCTAGTGGAGCGACAGACTACACAGATACGCAGTATTTT. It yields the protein CASGATDYTDTQYF. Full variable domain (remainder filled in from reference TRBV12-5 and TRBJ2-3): DARVTQTPRHKVTEMGQEVTMRCQPILGHNTVFWYRQTMMQGLELLAYFRNRAPLDDSGMPKDRFSAEMPDATLATLKIQPSEPRDSAVYFCASGATDYTDTQYFGPGTRLTVL.

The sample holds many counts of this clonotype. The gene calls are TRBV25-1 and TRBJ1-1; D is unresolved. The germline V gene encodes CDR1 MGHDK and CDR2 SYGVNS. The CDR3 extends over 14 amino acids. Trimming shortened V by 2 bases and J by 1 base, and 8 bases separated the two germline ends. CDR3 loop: CASSETGRNTEAFF. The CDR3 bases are TGTGCCAGCAGTGAAACCGGGAGGAACACTGAAGCTTTCTTT.

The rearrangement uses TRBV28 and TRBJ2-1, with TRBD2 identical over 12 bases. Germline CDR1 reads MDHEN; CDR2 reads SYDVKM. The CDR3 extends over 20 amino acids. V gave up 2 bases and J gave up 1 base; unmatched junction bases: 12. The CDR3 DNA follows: TGTGCCAGCAGTTTACACATGCTAGCGGGAGGGATTTGGTCCTACAATGAGCAGTTCTTC. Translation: CASSLHMLAGGIWSYNEQFF. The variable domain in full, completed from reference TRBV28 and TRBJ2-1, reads DVKVTQSSRYLVKRTGEKVFLECVQDMDHENMFWYRQDPGLGLRLIYFSYDVKMKEKGDIPEGYSVSREKKERFSLILESASTNQTSMYLCASSLHMLAGGIWSYNEQFFGPGTRLTVL.

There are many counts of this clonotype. The CDR3 DNA reads TGCAGCGTCAGACGGGCAACCACAGATACGCAGTATTTT. This codes for CSVRRATTDTQYF. This sequence joins TRBV29-1 and TRBJ2-3; unclear D gene. There are 13 residues in the CDR3. The germline V gene has CDR1 SQVTM and CDR2 ANQGSEA. Trimming took 6 bases from V and 2 from J, leaving 12 bases between them.

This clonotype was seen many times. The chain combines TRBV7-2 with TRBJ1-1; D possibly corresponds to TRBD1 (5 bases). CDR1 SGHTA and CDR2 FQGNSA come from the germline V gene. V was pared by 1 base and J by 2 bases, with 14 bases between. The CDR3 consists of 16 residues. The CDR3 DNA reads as TGTGCCAGCAGCTTAGTCGGGACTACATTCAACACTGAAGCTTTCTTT. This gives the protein CASSLVGTTFNTEAFF.

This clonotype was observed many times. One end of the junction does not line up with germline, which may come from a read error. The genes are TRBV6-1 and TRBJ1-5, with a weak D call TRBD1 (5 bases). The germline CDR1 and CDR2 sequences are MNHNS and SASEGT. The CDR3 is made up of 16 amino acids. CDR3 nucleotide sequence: TGTGCCACCAGTCTTGGGGGGGTTAATAGCAATCAGCCCCAGCATTTT. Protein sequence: CATSLGGVNSNQPQHF.

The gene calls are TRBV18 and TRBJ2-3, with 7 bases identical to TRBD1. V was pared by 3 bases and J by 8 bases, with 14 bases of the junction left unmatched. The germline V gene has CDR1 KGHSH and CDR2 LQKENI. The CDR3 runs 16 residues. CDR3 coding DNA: TGTGCCAGCTCACCGCGAGAACAGGGGCCCCGGGGTACGCAGTATTTT. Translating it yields CASSPREQGPRGTQYF.

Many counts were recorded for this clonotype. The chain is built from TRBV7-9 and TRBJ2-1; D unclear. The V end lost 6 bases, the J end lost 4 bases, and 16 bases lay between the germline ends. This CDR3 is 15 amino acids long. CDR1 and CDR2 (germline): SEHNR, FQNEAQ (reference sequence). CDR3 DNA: TGTGCCAGCAGTCACGGATGGACGGATTACAATGAGCAGTTCTTC. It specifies CASSHGWTDYNEQFF.

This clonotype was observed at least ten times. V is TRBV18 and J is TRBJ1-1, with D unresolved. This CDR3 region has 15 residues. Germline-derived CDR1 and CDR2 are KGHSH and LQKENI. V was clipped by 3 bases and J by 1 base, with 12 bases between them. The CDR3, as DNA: TGTGCCAGCTCACCGGAGCGGGTTAGGAACACTGAAGCTTTCTTT. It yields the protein CASSPERVRNTEAFF. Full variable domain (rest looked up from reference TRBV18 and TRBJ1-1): NAGVMQNPRHLVRRRGQEARLRCSPMKGHSHVYWYRQLPEEGLKFMVYLQKENIIDESGMPKERFSAEFPKEGPSILRIQQVVRGDSAAYFCASSPERVRNTEAFFGQGTRLTVV.

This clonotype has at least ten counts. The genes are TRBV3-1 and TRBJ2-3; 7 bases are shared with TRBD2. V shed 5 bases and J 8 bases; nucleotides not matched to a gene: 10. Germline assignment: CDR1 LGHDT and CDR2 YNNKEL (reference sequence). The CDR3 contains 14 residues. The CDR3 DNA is TGTGCCAGCAGCGAGAGACTAGCCGAAGTTACGCAGTATTTT. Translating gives CASSERLAEVTQYF.